The rows below give T cell receptor beta chains drawn from one sample of a study of T-cell memory formation after mild COVID-19. TCRdb reanalysed the 5' RACE reads using MiXCR and keeps one entry per CDR3 protein. The data hold 110,000 or so distinct CDR3 sequences, with 22% observed a single time. Input material: PBMCs or a T cell subset sorted from them (not recorded which). These receptors were collected from a man between 18 and 35 years old who had mild COVID-19 (a few samples of this study predate the infection). Cell type and time point are not known. The CDR3 runs from the conserved cysteine through the conserved F or W. D genes are given only for firm matches. Not every row has a clone size; where given, it reads once, few, many or a size class.

V,size,D,J,DNA,CDR3
TRBV6-6,-,TRBD2,TRBJ2-5,TGTGCCAGCAGTTACTCGTTAGAACTAGCGGGGAAGGATCAGAGGGAGACCCAGTACTTC,CASSYSLELAGKDQRETQYF
TRBV7-9,few,-,TRBJ2-1,TGTGCCAGCACCCTTACCACCGATGAGCAGTTCTTC,CASTLTTDEQFF
TRBV7-6,few,-,TRBJ2-5,TGTGCCAGCAGCTTTACACCGTCGTCCCTCGAGACCCAGTACTTC,CASSFTPSSLETQYF
TRBV6-6,few,TRBD1,TRBJ1-1,TGTGCCAGCAGTTACCTGACAGGGTGGAACACTGAAGCTTTCTTT,CASSYLTGWNTEAFF
TRBV18,-,-,TRBJ2-7,TGTGCCAGCTCACCGGGCCCCGGGACATTTCTCGAGCAGTACTTC,CASSPGPGTFLEQYF
TRBV11-3,-,-,TRBJ1-1,TGTGCCAGCAGCTTGGGTTCGGGGACTGAAGCTTTCTTT,CASSLGSGTEAFF
TRBV6-2/TRBV6-3,-,-,TRBJ1-1,TGTGCCAGCAGTTACTTGGACGAACCTGGGAACACTGAAGCTTTCTTT,CASSYLDEPGNTEAFF
TRBV5-1,-,-,TRBJ2-7,TGCGCCAGCAGCCCCGGGACCCTCCCAGAGCAGTACTTC,CASSPGTLPEQYF
TRBV19,-,-,TRBJ1-1,TGTGCCAGTAGTAGCGGGACAATTGCTGAAGCTTTCTTT,CASSSGTIAEAFF
TRBV6-2/TRBV6-3,-,-,TRBJ2-2,TGTGCCAGCAGTTTTCACTGGGACGCCGGGGAGCTGTTTTTT,CASSFHWDAGELFF